The 18 T cell receptor beta chains below come from one sample, sequenced in a study of blood T cell repertoires in COVID-19 (dated by TCRdb to between 2020 and 2021). The method behind the library was the immunoSEQ multiplex PCR assay. Drawn from immuneACCESS, this table holds only the in-frame rearrangements with V and J called that TCRdb kept. Clones are partly lost; checked studies trace under half to an unresolved V gene and leave the rest unexplained. A total of just under 350,000 clones appear in this sample, roughly 86% of them only once. Of the sample, just under 7.5% falls within the top ten clones. Material: peripheral blood. The receptors were gathered from a woman aged 70 to 79 with COVID-19, enrolled during active disease.

V and J are TRBV3-1 (or the pseudogene TRBV3-2) and TRBJ1-2; TRBD1 is a possible D gene (5 bases). The CDR3 totals 14 residues. V was clipped by 3 bases and J by 4 bases, with 12 bases between them. The germline V gene encodes CDR1 LGHDT and CDR2 YNNKEL (reference sequence). The DNA of the CDR3 is TGTGCCAGCAGCCAGCCGACAGAAATCTATGGCTACACCTTC. Its protein is CASSQPTEIYGYTF.

The rearrangement links TRBV28 to TRBJ2-1; 8 nucleotides match TRBD2. The CDR3 extends over 15 amino acids. V was clipped by 1 base and J by 4 bases; unmatched bases: 3. CDR1 and CDR2 (germline): MDHEN, SYDVKM. In nucleotides, the CDR3 is TGTGCCAGCAGTTTATCGGGGGGGGAATACAATGAGCAGTTCTTC. This translates into CASSLSGGEYNEQFF. Full variable domain (rest looked up from reference TRBV28 and TRBJ2-1): DVKVTQSSRYLVKRTGEKVFLECVQDMDHENMFWYRQDPGLGLRLIYFSYDVKMKEKGDIPEGYSVSREKKERFSLILESASTNQTSMYLCASSLSGGEYNEQFFGPGTRLTVL.

The V call is TRBV7-8, the J call TRBJ1-4; no clear D. This CDR3 has 19 amino acids. CDR1 and CDR2 (germline): SGHVS, FQNEAQ. Trimming took 5 bases from V and 0 from J, leaving 22 bases between them. In DNA form, the CDR3 reads TGTGCCAGCAGCCTTTACTGGAGAGGGAGAAATCCAACTAATGAAAAACTGTTTTTT. Its translation: CASSLYWRGRNPTNEKLFF.

This chain joins TRBV2 and TRBJ1-1, with D tentatively TRBD1 (5 bases). Germline values: CDR1 SNHLY, CDR2 FYNNEI. The V gene lost 6 bases and the J gene lost 0 bases, with 8 bases spanning the gap. The CDR3 totals 13 residues. CDR3: CASRGQVNTEAFF. As DNA, the CDR3 is TGTGCCAGCAGGGGGCAAGTGAACACTGAAGCTTTCTTT. Full variable domain (remainder filled in from reference TRBV2 and TRBJ1-1): EPEVTQTPSHQVTQMGQEVILRCVPISNHLYFYWYRQILGQKVEFLVSFYNNEISEKSEIFDDQFSVERPDGSNFTLKIRSTKLEDSAMYFCASRGQVNTEAFFGQGTRLTVV.

This sequence joins TRBV9 and TRBJ2-3; a possible D gene is TRBD2 (5 bases). Germline values: CDR1 SGDLS, CDR2 YYNGEE. CDR3 length equals 14 residues. The germline V and J ends were trimmed by 3 bases and 7 bases, with 15 bases remaining between them. The CDR3 sequence: CASSAPTSLHTQYF. CDR3 DNA: TGTGCCAGCAGCGCCCCAACTAGTTTGCATACGCAGTATTTT.

CDR3 nucleotide sequence: TGCAGCGTTGTGGACAGGGGGCAGGGAGATACGCAGTATTTT. This codes for CSVVDRGQGDTQYF. This chain connects TRBV29-1 to TRBJ2-3; 11 bases fit TRBD1. This CDR3 has 14 amino acids. The J segment lost 5 bases and the V segment lost 4 bases, leaving 5 bases of the junction unmatched. Germline CDR1 is SQVTM and CDR2 is ANQGSEA.

The chain has TRBV11-1 and TRBJ1-3, with no clear D. The CDR3 totals 14 residues. V was pared by 3 bases and J by 2 bases, with 8 bases between. The germline CDR1 and CDR2 sequences are SGHAT and FQDESV (reference sequence). CDR3 protein: CASSLSGTGNTIYF. The DNA for the CDR3 is TGTGCCAGCAGCTTGAGCGGGACTGGAAACACCATATATTTT.

The chain joins TRBV7-2 to TRBJ1-4; no clear D. CDR1 and CDR2 (germline): SGHTA, FQGNSA. CDR3 length: 15 residues. V was pared by 3 bases and J by 0 bases, with 8 bases between. The CDR3 region is CASSFAGTTNEKLFF. The CDR3 region has the DNA TGTGCCAGCAGCTTTGCCGGGACAACTAATGAAAAACTGTTTTTT. Full variable domain (remainder filled in from reference TRBV7-2 and TRBJ1-4): GAGVSQSPSNKVTEKGKDVELRCDPISGHTALYWYRQSLGQGLEFLIYFQGNSAPDKSGLPSDRFSAERTGGSVSTLTIQRTQQEDSAVYLCASSFAGTTNEKLFFGSGTQLSVL.

V is TRBV30 and J is TRBJ1-2; 7 bases fit TRBD1. Looked up from germline, CDR1 is GTSNPN and CDR2 is SVGIG (reference sequence). The length of the CDR3 is 13 residues. The trim removed 1 base at V and 6 bases at J, leaving 5 bases unmatched. The CDR3 sequence is CAWSAGTANGYTF. In DNA, the CDR3 is TGTGCCTGGAGTGCAGGGACAGCAAATGGCTACACCTTC.

The chain couples TRBV7-9 to TRBJ1-4, with unresolved D. The germline gives CDR1 SEHNR, CDR2 FQNEAQ (reference sequence). Trimming removed 0 bases from V and 2 bases from J, with 7 bases in between. The CDR3 consists of 15 residues. The CDR3: CASSLAGGTNEKLFF. CDR3 nucleotide sequence: TGTGCCAGCAGCTTAGCAGGAGGGACTAATGAAAAACTGTTTTTT.

The chain couples TRBV15 to TRBJ1-2, with no clear D. V was shortened by 1 base and J by 6 bases, with 9 bases between the two germline ends. This CDR3 has 13 amino acids. Germline assignment: CDR1 LNHNV and CDR2 YYDKDF (reference sequence). Here the CDR3 reads CATSRGLEDGYTF. CDR3 bases: TGTGCCACCAGCAGAGGACTGGAGGATGGCTACACCTTC.

J is TRBJ2-1 and V is TRBV6-5; TRBD2 matches at 13 bases. This CDR3 has 14 residues. In germline, CDR1 is MNHEY, CDR2 SVGAGI. V dropped 11 bases and J dropped 8; count of bases not matched to a gene: 9. The CDR3, as DNA: TGTGCCGCCAGGACTAGCGGGGGAGGTGATGAGCAGTTCTTC. Translated: CAARTSGGGDEQFF.

The chain links TRBV6-1 to TRBJ1-3; tentative D call: TRBD1 (5 bases). The CDR3 extends over 16 amino acids. Germline V CDR1 and CDR2: MNHNS, SASEGT. V shed 4 bases and J shed 0 bases, with 13 bases lying between them. The DNA for the CDR3 is TGTGCCAGCAGTGCGACTGACAGAAACTCTGGAAACACCATATATTTT. Amino acids: CASSATDRNSGNTIYF.

The rearrangement joins TRBV30 to TRBJ1-2; 8 bases are a match to TRBD1. Germline V gene lookup returns CDR1 GTSNPN and CDR2 SVGIG (reference sequence). The CDR3 loop spans 14 amino acids. V shed 3 bases, J shed 6 bases, and the junction held 9 bases outside the gene matches. As DNA, the CDR3 is TGTGCCTGGAGGAGGACAGGGCACCCTGATGGCTACACCTTC. Residues: CAWRRTGHPDGYTF.

The J gene is TRBJ1-5, the V gene TRBV27; 11 positions match TRBD1. The CDR3 covers 14 residues. J was trimmed by 7 bases and V by 6 bases; bases with no gene match: 5. Looked up from germline, CDR1 is MNHEY and CDR2 is SMNVEV (reference sequence). CDR3 in DNA: TGTGCCAGCAGGCTTGGGACAGGGGGACAGCCCCAGCATTTT. Amino acid sequence: CASRLGTGGQPQHF.

This chain links TRBV23-1 with TRBJ1-3, with TRBD1 as a possible D gene (5 bases). TRBV23-1 is sorted into the ORF group, with uncertain function. V dropped 3 bases and J dropped 2 bases, with 14 bases sitting between them. The CDR3 is made up of 16 amino acids. The CDR3: CASSHYTGGAGNTIYF. CDR3 nucleotides: TGCGCCAGCAGTCATTATACAGGCGGCGCTGGAAACACCATATATTTT.

This clone appeared a single time. The chain recombines TRBV11-2 with TRBJ1-4; 10 positions match TRBD1. V was pared by 5 bases and J by 8 bases, with 5 bases of the junction left unmatched. The CDR3 contains 14 residues. Germline CDR1 reads SGHAT; CDR2 reads FQNNGV. DNA for the CDR3: TGTGCCAGCAGCAGACAGGGGGCTTACGAAAAACTGTTTTTT. It encodes CASSRQGAYEKLFF.

J is TRBJ2-5 and V is TRBV11-2; D might be TRBD2 (5 bases). CDR3 length: 15 residues. Germline V gene data show CDR1 as SGHAT and CDR2 as FQNNGV. V was shortened by 1 base and J by 1 base, with 10 bases between the two germline ends. The CDR3 region is CASSLVTLAQETQYF. The CDR3 region has the DNA TGTGCCAGCAGCTTAGTTACGCTAGCCCAAGAGACCCAGTACTTC.